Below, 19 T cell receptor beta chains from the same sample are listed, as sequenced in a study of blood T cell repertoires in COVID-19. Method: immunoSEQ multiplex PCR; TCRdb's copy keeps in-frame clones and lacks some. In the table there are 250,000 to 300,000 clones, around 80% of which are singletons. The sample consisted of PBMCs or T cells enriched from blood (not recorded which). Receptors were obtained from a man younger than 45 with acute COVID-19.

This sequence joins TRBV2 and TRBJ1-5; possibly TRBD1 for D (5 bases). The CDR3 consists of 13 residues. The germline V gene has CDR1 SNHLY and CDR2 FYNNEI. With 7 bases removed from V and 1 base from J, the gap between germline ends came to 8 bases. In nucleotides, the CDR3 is TGTGCCAGCATGCGGGACAGCAATCAGCCCCAGCATTTT. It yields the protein CASMRDSNQPQHF.

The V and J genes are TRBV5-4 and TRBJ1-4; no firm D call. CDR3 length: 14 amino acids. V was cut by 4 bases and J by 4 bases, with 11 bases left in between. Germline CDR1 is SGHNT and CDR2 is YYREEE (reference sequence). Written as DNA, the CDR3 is TGTGCCAGCAGCGGCGGGATTTATAATGAAAAACTGTTTTTT. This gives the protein CASSGGIYNEKLFF.

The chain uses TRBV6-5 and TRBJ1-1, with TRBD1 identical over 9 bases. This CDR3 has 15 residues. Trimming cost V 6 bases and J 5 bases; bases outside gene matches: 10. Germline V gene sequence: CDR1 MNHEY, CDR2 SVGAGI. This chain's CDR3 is CASRRSPDRGTEAFF. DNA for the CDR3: TGTGCCAGCAGACGCTCCCCGGACAGGGGAACTGAAGCTTTCTTT.

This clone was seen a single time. The CDR3 DNA reads as TGTGCCAGCAGCGTAGGGGCCAGCAATCAGCCCCAGCATTTT. Amino acid sequence: CASSVGASNQPQHF. The chain has TRBV9 and TRBJ1-5; the D is unclear. With 0 bases removed from V and 1 base from J, the gap between germline ends came to 5 bases. This CDR3 comprises 14 residues. Germline lookup yields CDR1 SGDLS and CDR2 YYNGEE.

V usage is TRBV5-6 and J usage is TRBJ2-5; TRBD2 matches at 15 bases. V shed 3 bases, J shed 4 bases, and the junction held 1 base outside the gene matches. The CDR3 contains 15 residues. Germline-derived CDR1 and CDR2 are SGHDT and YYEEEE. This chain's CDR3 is CASSWGLAGGETQYF. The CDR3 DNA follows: TGTGCCAGCAGCTGGGGACTAGCGGGAGGAGAGACCCAGTACTTC.

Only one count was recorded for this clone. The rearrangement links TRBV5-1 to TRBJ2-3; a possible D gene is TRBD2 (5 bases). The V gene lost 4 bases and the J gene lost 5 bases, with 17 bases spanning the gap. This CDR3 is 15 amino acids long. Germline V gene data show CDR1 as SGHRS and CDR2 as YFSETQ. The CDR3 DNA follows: TGCGCCAGCAGCCCCCCTGCCGGGGTGGGAGATACGCAGTATTTT. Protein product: CASSPPAGVGDTQYF.

CDR3 DNA sequence: TGTGCCAGCACCCCCCAGGGTAGTAATGAAAAACTGTTTTTT. This codes for CASTPQGSNEKLFF. This sequence joins TRBV3-1 (or the pseudogene TRBV3-2) and TRBJ1-4, with D maybe TRBD1 (5 bases). The CDR3 has 14 amino acids. V shed 7 bases and J shed 4 bases, with 13 bases lying between them. CDR1 is LGHDT and CDR2 is YNNKEL in the germline V gene (reference sequence).

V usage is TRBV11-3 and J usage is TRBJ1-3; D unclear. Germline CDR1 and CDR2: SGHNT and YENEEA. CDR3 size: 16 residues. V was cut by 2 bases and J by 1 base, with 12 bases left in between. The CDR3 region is CASSLHQVDSGNTIYF. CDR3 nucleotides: TGTGCCAGCAGCTTACATCAGGTAGATTCTGGAAACACCATATATTTT.

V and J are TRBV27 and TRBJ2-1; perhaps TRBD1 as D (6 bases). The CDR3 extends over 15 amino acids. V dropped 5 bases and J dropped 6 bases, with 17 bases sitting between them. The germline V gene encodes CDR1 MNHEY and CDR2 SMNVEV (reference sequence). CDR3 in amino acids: CASSPGISRGNEQFF. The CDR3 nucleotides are TGTGCCAGCAGTCCCGGAATTTCCAGGGGCAATGAGCAGTTCTTC.

The CDR3 protein is CASSDRRATGELFF. The DNA for the CDR3 is TGCGCCAGCAGTGATCGCAGGGCCACCGGGGAGCTGTTTTTT. V gene TRBV10-1 combines with J gene TRBJ2-2, with D maybe TRBD1 (5 bases). CDR1 WNHNN and CDR2 SYGVQD come from the germline V gene (reference sequence). The CDR3 is 14 amino acids. V was shortened by 3 bases and J by 4 bases, with 9 bases between the two germline ends.

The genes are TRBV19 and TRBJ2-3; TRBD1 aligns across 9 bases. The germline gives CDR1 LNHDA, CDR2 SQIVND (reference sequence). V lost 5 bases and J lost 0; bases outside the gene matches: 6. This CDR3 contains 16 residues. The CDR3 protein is CASSSLQGASTDTQYF. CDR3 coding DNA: TGTGCCAGTAGTTCGCTACAGGGGGCCAGCACAGATACGCAGTATTTT.

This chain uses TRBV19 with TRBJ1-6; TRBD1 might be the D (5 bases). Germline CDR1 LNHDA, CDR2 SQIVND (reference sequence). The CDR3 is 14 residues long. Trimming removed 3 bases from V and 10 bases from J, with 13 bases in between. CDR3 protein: CASSIGGGGSPLHF. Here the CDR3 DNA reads TGTGCCAGTAGTATCGGTGGGGGGGGATCACCCCTCCACTTT.

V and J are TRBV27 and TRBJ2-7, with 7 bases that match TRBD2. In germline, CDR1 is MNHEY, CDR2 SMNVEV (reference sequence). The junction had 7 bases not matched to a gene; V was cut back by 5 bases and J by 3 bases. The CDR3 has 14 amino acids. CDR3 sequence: CASSRSSGDYEQYV. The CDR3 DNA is TGTGCCAGCAGTCGATCTAGCGGAGACTACGAGCAGTACGTC.

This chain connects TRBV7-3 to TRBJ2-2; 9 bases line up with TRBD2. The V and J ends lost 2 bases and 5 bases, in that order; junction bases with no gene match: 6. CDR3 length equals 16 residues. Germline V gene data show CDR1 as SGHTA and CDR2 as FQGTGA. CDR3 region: CASSLGLAGDTGELFF. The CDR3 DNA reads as TGTGCCAGCAGCTTAGGGTTAGCGGGAGATACCGGGGAGCTGTTTTTT.

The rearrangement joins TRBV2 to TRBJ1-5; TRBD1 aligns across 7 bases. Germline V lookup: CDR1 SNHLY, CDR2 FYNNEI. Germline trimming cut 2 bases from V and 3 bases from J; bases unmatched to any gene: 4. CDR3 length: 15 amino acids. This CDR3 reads CASSELGQFNQPQHF. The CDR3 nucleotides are TGTGCCAGCAGTGAACTGGGACAGTTCAATCAGCCCCAGCATTTT.

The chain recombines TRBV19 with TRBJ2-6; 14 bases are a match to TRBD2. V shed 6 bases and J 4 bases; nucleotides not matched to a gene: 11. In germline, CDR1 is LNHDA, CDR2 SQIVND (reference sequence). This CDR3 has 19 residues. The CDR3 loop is CASRPTGLAGVSGANVLTF. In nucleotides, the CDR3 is TGTGCCAGTAGACCAACGGGACTAGCGGGAGTATCGGGGGCCAACGTCCTGACTTTC. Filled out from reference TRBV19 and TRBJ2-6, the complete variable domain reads DGGITQSPKYLFRKEGQNVTLSCEQNLNHDAMYWYRQDPGQGLRLIYYSQIVNDFQKGDIAEGYSVSREKKESFPLTVTSAQKNPTAFYLCASRPTGLAGVSGANVLTFGAGSRLTVL.

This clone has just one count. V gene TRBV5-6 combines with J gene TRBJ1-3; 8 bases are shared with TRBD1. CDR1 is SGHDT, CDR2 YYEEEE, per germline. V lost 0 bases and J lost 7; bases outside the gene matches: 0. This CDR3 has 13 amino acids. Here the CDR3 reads CASSLGQGNTIYF. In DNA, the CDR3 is TGTGCCAGCAGCTTGGGACAGGGGAACACCATATATTTT.

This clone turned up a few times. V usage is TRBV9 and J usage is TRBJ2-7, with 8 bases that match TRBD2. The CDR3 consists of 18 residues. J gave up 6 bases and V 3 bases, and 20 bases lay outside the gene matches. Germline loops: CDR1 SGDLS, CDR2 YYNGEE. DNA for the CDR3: TGTGCCAGCAGCGGCGGGGGGTACCCACCGACCCTCCTTTGCGAGCAGTACGTC. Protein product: CASSGGGYPPTLLCEQYV.

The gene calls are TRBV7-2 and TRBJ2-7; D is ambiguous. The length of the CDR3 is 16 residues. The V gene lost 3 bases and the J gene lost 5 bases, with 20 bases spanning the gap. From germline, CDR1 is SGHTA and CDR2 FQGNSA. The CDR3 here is CASSFNPGPECDEQYV. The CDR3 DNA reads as TGTGCCAGCAGCTTTAACCCAGGCCCGGAATGTGACGAGCAGTACGTC.